The source of this T cell receptor beta chain is a study of read filtering for tumor transcriptome and immune sequencing. About the study: The cohort had about 16 men and more than 11 women aged about 45 to 90, mean about 70 years.

V dropped 4 bases and J dropped 8 bases, with 14 bases sitting between them. The CDR3 runs to 13 residues. CDR1 SGHDN and CDR2 FVKESK come from the germline V gene. Molecular barcoded adaptors covering alpha/delta and beta/gamma chains were used on roughly 370 ng RNA. TCRdb fed the reads into MiXCR, producing one record per CDR3 protein. The table includes roughly 56,000 distinct CDR3 sequences, roughly 18% detected once. This clonotype was observed many times. Sequencing used a population of CD138-negative cells sorted from bone marrow. The chain couples TRBV14 to TRBJ1-2, with D unresolved. The origin of this receptor is a donor at least 40 years old with multiple myeloma. This CDR3 reads CASSPGREGGYTF. CDR3 bases: TGTGCCAGCAGCCCTGGCCGTGAAGGCGGCTACACCTTC.